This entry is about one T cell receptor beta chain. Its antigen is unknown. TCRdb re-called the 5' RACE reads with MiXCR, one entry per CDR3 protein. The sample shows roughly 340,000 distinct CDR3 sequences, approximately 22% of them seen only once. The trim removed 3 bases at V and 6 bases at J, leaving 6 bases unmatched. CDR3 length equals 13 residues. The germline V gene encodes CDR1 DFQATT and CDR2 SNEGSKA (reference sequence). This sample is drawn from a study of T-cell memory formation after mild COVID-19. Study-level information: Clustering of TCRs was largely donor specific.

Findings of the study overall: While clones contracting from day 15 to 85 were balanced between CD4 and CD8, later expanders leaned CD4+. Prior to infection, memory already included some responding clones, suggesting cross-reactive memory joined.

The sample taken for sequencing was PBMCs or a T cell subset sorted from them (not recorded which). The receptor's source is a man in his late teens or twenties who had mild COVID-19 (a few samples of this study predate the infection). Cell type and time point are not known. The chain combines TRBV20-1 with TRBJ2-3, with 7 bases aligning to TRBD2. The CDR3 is CSASPGGEDTQYF. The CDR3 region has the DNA TGCAGTGCTAGTCCGGGGGGTGAGGATACGCAGTATTTT.